A selection of T cell receptor beta chains follows, all from one sample in a study of blood T cell repertoires in COVID-19. Repertoires were generated with immunoSEQ multiplex PCR, while TCRdb's copy carries only in-frame clones and drops some. The profile shows almost 200,000 clones, approximately 88% of them singletons. The sample consisted of PBMCs or T cells enriched from blood (not recorded which). These receptors originate from a woman between 18 and 30 years old who had recovered from COVID-19. Each CDR3 is given with its conserved first and last residue. The D gene is left open where the match is weak. Where a row states a size, it is once, few, many or the class of an expanded clone; other rows omit it.

TRBV3-1/TRBV3-2	NA	TRBD2	17	TRBJ2-5	CASSQEFKRGSQETQYF	TGTGCCAGCAGCCAAGAGTTCAAGCGGGGGTCCCAAGAGACCCAGTACTTC
TRBV19	NA	TRBD1	15	TRBJ1-5	CASSTTGALNQPQHF	TGTGCCAGTAGTACGACAGGGGCCCTCAATCAGCCCCAGCATTTT
TRBV18	NA	NA	14	TRBJ2-5	CASSPGLLQETQYF	TGTGCCAGCTCACCAGGACTGCTCCAAGAGACCCAGTACTTC
TRBV19	NA	NA	14	TRBJ2-1	CASSISLASDEQFF	TGTGCCAGTAGTATTAGTCTAGCGTCGGATGAGCAGTTCTTC
TRBV15	once	TRBD1	18	TRBJ2-2	CATSRVDRGEWNTGELFF	TGTGCCACCAGCCGGGTAGACAGGGGCGAGTGGAACACCGGGGAGCTGTTTTTT
TRBV28	NA	TRBD1	13	TRBJ2-7	CASKTRDRKEQYF	TGTGCCAGCAAGACCCGGGACAGAAAGGAGCAGTACTTC
TRBV19	NA	NA	13	TRBJ1-1	CAIVDRMNTEAFF	TGTGCCATAGTCGACAGAATGAACACTGAAGCTTTCTTT
TRBV11-2	NA	TRBD1	16	TRBJ1-6	CASSWGTAFYNSPLHF	TGTGCCAGCAGCTGGGGGACAGCTTTCTATAATTCACCCCTCCACTTT
TRBV6-5	NA	NA	16	TRBJ1-6	CASSLGLGQGHSPLHF	TGTGCCAGCAGTTTGGGGTTGGGTCAGGGGCATTCACCCCTCCACTTT
TRBV28	few	NA	12	TRBJ1-3	CASNGAGNTIYF	TGTGCCAGCAACGGGGCTGGAAACACCATATATTTT
TRBV27	NA	TRBD1	16	TRBJ2-1	CASSPQGASLYNEQFF	TGTGCCAGCAGCCCACAGGGGGCCAGCCTATACAATGAGCAGTTCTTC
TRBV5-1	NA	NA	14	TRBJ1-1	CASSLGDRNTEAFF	TGCGCCAGCAGCTTGGGTGACAGAAACACTGAAGCTTTCTTT
TRBV29-1	NA	TRBD1	15	TRBJ1-4	CSVAQGSTTNEKLFF	TGCAGCGTTGCACAGGGGAGTACCACTAATGAAAAACTGTTTTTT
TRBV9	few	TRBD1	15	TRBJ2-1	CASSVEQGSYNEQFF	TGTGCCAGCAGCGTAGAACAGGGGTCCTACAATGAGCAGTTCTTC
TRBV5-1	NA	TRBD2	15	TRBJ2-3	CASRAGGPRTDTQYF	TGCGCCAGCAGAGCGGGGGGGCCTCGCACAGATACGCAGTATTTT
TRBV2	NA	NA	15	TRBJ2-1	CANKAGIGSYNEQFF	TGTGCCAACAAGGCAGGGATCGGCTCCTACAATGAGCAGTTCTTC
TRBV29-1	NA	TRBD1	13	TRBJ1-2	CSVQPQGGGGYTF	TGCAGCGTCCAACCTCAGGGGGGAGGAGGCTACACCTTC
TRBV9	NA	NA	15	TRBJ1-6	CASSVVPGAGSPLHF	TGTGCCAGCAGCGTGGTCCCAGGGGCAGGATCACCCCTCCACTTT
TRBV10-3	NA	NA	13	TRBJ2-7	CAISESDTNEQYF	TGTGCCATCAGTGAGTCGGACACCAACGAGCAGTACTTC
TRBV30	NA	NA	13	TRBJ1-1	CAWSRVIWTEAFF	TGTGCCTGGAGTCGGGTCATTTGGACTGAAGCTTTCTTT
TRBV11-1	NA	TRBD1	15	TRBJ2-3	CASSRTGKSTDTQYF	TGTGCCAGCAGCAGGACAGGGAAAAGCACAGATACGCAGTATTTT
TRBV5-1	NA	NA	17	TRBJ1-1	CASSLPKGPGGNTEAFF	TGCGCCAGCAGCTTGCCAAAGGGGCCCGGGGGGAACACTGAAGCTTTCTTT
TRBV13	NA	NA	18	TRBJ1-5	CASSLGGAPQPSNQPQHF	TGTGCCAGCAGCTTAGGTGGGGCCCCGCAACCTAGCAATCAGCCCCAGCATTTT
TRBV19	once	NA	16	TRBJ1-1	CASSLSRGSQNTEAFF	TGTGCCAGTAGTTTAAGCCGAGGCAGCCAGAACACTGAAGCTTTCTTT
TRBV7-7	NA	TRBD2	15	TRBJ2-3	CASSLGLARTDTQYF	TGTGCCAGCAGCTTAGGACTAGCGAGGACAGATACGCAGTATTTT
TRBV24-1	once	NA	13	TRBJ1-1	CATSAGGATEAFF	TGTGCCACCAGTGCTGGAGGTGCCACTGAAGCTTTCTTT
TRBV6-1	NA	NA	15	TRBJ2-4	CASSDYSLAKNIQYF	TGTGCCAGCAGTGATTACAGCTTAGCCAAAAACATTCAGTACTTC
TRBV6-5	few	NA	14	TRBJ1-2	CASSYSRDKGGYTF	TGTGCCAGCAGTTACTCCCGGGACAAAGGCGGCTACACCTTC
TRBV4-2	NA	TRBD2	16	TRBJ2-1	CASELGMRGRENEQFF	TGTGCCAGCGAGTTGGGTATGCGGGGGAGAGAAAATGAGCAGTTCTTC
TRBV7-9	NA	TRBD2	17	TRBJ2-5	CASSPVRGGRRQETQYF	TGTGCCAGCAGCCCCGTACGGGGGGGCCGCCGCCAAGAGACCCAGTACTTC
TRBV13	once	TRBD2	16	TRBJ2-3	CASSLQLAGGQDTQYF	TGTGCCAGCAGCTTACAACTAGCGGGGGGACAAGATACGCAGTATTTT
TRBV9	NA	NA	14	TRBJ1-1	CASSAQGPHTEAFF	TGTGCCAGCAGCGCACAGGGTCCACACACTGAAGCTTTCTTT
TRBV7-9	NA	NA	17	TRBJ2-5	CASSFGSRVRGQETQYF	TGTGCCAGCAGTTTTGGGTCAAGAGTCCGGGGACAAGAGACCCAGTACTTC
TRBV10-3	NA	TRBD1	14	TRBJ2-7	CAISPGTGGGEQYF	TGTGCCATCAGTCCTGGGACAGGGGGAGGGGAGCAGTACTTC
TRBV5-6	NA	NA	17	TRBJ1-4	CASSLGRGGASNEKLFF	TGTGCCAGCAGCTTAGGGAGGGGCGGAGCTTCCAATGAAAAACTGTTTTTT
TRBV5-4	NA	TRBD2	18	TRBJ2-5	CASSRFKPSTTGGETQYF	TGTGCCAGCAGCCGATTCAAACCATCGACCACGGGGGGGGAGACCCAGTACTTC
TRBV2	NA	NA	14	TRBJ1-2	CASSDEAGSYGYTF	TGTGCCAGCAGTGATGAGGCTGGCTCGTATGGCTACACCTTC
TRBV11-3	NA	NA	13	TRBJ2-5	CASSYGQRETQYF	TGTGCCAGCAGCTACGGACAGAGAGAGACCCAGTACTTC
TRBV7-2	NA	TRBD2	15	TRBJ2-7	CASSRSGTSDYEQYF	TGTGCCAGCAGCCGGTCTGGGACTAGTGATTACGAGCAGTACTTC
TRBV3-1/TRBV3-2	NA	NA	11	TRBJ1-2	CASSTQGGYTF	TGTGCCAGCAGCACCCAGGGGGGCTACACCTTC
TRBV11-2	NA	TRBD1	15	TRBJ1-4	CASSPPGTGNEKLFF	TGTGCCAGCAGCCCCCCTGGGACAGGGAATGAAAAACTGTTTTTT
TRBV6-5	few	NA	13	TRBJ2-1	CASSYSSETKKFF	TGTGCCAGCAGTTACTCGTCAGAGACAAAAAAGTTCTTC
TRBV7-9	NA	NA	13	TRBJ2-3	CASSGDLTPPQYF	TGTGCCAGCAGCGGTGATCTAACCCCCCCGCAGTATTTT
TRBV7-9	NA	NA	13	TRBJ2-5	CASSLRGQETQYF	TGTGCCAGCAGCTTAAGAGGGCAAGAGACCCAGTACTTC
TRBV30	NA	NA	14	TRBJ2-6	CAWSRDSGANVLTF	TGTGCCTGGAGTCGGGACTCTGGGGCCAACGTCCTGACTTTC
TRBV4-1	NA	TRBD1	18	TRBJ1-2	CASSQRWTGGLETYGYTF	TGCGCCAGCAGCCAAAGATGGACAGGGGGACTAGAGACCTATGGCTACACCTTC
TRBV30	NA	NA	13	TRBJ2-3	CASTVGPPDTQYF	TGTGCCTCGACAGTAGGGCCACCAGATACGCAGTATTTT